Listed here are 15 T cell receptor beta chains from one sample, sequenced in a study of cytomegalovirus exposure and HLA in healthy donors. Researchers ran the PCR with 60 Vbeta and 13 Jbeta primers. The repertoire was sequenced with immunoSEQ multiplex PCR; TCRdb's copy has only in-frame clones and lacks some. The sample lists 150,000 to 200,000 clones; 80% to 85% were seen once. The sequencing sample was made of PBMCs. All receptors come from a woman in her 30s in good health and CMV-seronegative.

J is TRBJ2-6 and V is TRBV7-6, with D tentatively TRBD1 (5 bases). Germline assignment: CDR1 SGHVS and CDR2 FNYEAQ. This CDR3 comprises 17 residues. The V end lost 0 bases, the J end lost 1 base, and 10 bases lay between the germline ends. The CDR3 loop reads CASSLAYRKSGANVLTF. CDR3 coding DNA: TGTGCCAGCAGCTTAGCGTACAGGAAGTCTGGGGCCAACGTCCTGACTTTC.

In the case of this clone: A read error may account for a junction end that differs from germline. The chain recombines TRBV7-9 with TRBJ1-2, with D perhaps TRBD1 (5 bases). Germline V gene sequence: CDR1 SEHNR, CDR2 FQNEAQ (reference sequence). The CDR3 runs to 14 residues. The CDR3 spells CSSSRGAIDYGYTF. For the CDR3, the DNA is TGTTCCAGCAGCCGCGGGGCAATTGACTATGGCTACACCTTC.

The chain is built from TRBV2 and TRBJ1-1; D perhaps matches TRBD1 (5 bases). CDR1 SNHLY and CDR2 FYNNEI come from the germline V gene. The CDR3 is made up of 12 amino acids. The V and J ends lost 9 bases and 1 base respectively, with 9 bases between them. CDR3: CASRGGNTEAFF. The CDR3 bases are TGTGCCAGTCGGGGGGGGAACACTGAAGCTTTCTTT.

The J gene is TRBJ1-2, the V gene TRBV6-5; D not certain. The CDR3 is 15 amino acids. The germline V and J ends were trimmed by 1 base and 2 bases, with 11 bases remaining between them. The germline V gene has CDR1 MNHEY and CDR2 SVGAGI. CDR3 sequence (DNA): TGTGCCAGCAGTTACTTGGCAGAGGAGAACTATGGCTACACCTTC. Protein sequence: CASSYLAEENYGYTF.

V is TRBV5-5 and J is TRBJ2-7; no reliable D call. Trimming took off 1 base at V and 0 bases at J, with 11 bases between the two ends. CDR3 length: 15 amino acids. Germline V CDR1 and CDR2: SGHKS, YYEKEE (reference sequence). The CDR3: CASSLSPLPSYEQYF. The CDR3 nucleotides are TGTGCCAGCAGCTTGTCTCCGCTACCCTCCTACGAGCAGTACTTC. Full variable domain (missing parts from reference TRBV5-5 and TRBJ2-7): DAGVTQSPTHLIKTRGQQVTLRCSPISGHKSVSWYQQVLGQGPQFIFQYYEKEERGRGNFPDRFSARQFPNYSSELNVNALLLGDSALYLCASSLSPLPSYEQYFGPGTRLTVT.

J is TRBJ2-3 and V is TRBV4-1, with TRBD2 matching 10 bases. J lost 4 bases, V lost 1 base, and 8 bases had no gene match. The CDR3 runs to 17 residues. Per germline, CDR1 MGHRA and CDR2 YSYEKL. The CDR3 coding sequence is TGCGCCAGCAGCCAAGTACTAGCGGGAATGGTCGCAGATACGCAGTATTTT. Translating gives CASSQVLAGMVADTQYF.

Notes on this clone: An end of the junction differs from the germline gene, which may be a read error. The rearrangement uses TRBV7-9 and TRBJ2-7, with 8 bases matching TRBD2. Germline CDR1 reads SEHNR; CDR2 reads FQNEAQ (reference sequence). The CDR3 is made up of 18 amino acids. The CDR3 spells CSSSLAGGGLSFPYEQYF. In DNA, the CDR3 is TGTTCCAGCAGCTTAGCCGGGGGGGGCCTTTCCTTTCCTTACGAGCAGTACTTC.

V gene TRBV12-5 combines with J gene TRBJ1-1; tentative D call: TRBD1 (6 bases). V was clipped by 2 bases and J by 1 base, with 17 bases between them. The CDR3 is made up of 17 amino acids. Per germline, CDR1 LGHNT and CDR2 FRNRAP. Here the CDR3 DNA reads TGTGCTAGTGGTTTGTTCTTAACAGGGAGGGGGAACACTGAAGCTTTCTTT. It translates to CASGLFLTGRGNTEAFF.

The table lists this clone with a count of one. The chain has TRBV7-9 and TRBJ1-4, with 7 bases fitting TRBD1. From germline, CDR1 is SEHNR and CDR2 FQNEAQ (reference sequence). There are 15 residues in the CDR3. V lost 2 bases, J lost 8 bases, and 8 bases stayed unmatched. The CDR3 coding sequence is TGTGCCAGCAGCTTAAGTCTCGGGACAGACGAAAAACTGTTTTTT. Translated: CASSLSLGTDEKLFF.

The genes are TRBV29-1 and TRBJ2-7; a weak D match, TRBD1 (6 bases). Trimming stripped 2 bases from V and 3 bases from J, with 11 bases between. CDR3 size: 13 residues. Germline CDR1 is SQVTM and CDR2 is ANQGSEA. The CDR3 DNA sequence: TGCAGCGTTGAATCCCCGGACAGCTACGAGCAGTACTTC. Amino acids: CSVESPDSYEQYF.

The chain combines TRBV4-2 with TRBJ1-4; 9 nucleotides line up with TRBD1. V trimming: 2 bases; J trimming: 8 bases; junction bases outside the gene matches: 9. The V gene's germline CDR1 is LGHNA and CDR2 YNFKEQ. The CDR3 spans 16 residues. The CDR3 here is CASSQPGQGVLEKLFF. The CDR3 DNA reads TGTGCCAGCAGCCAACCGGGACAGGGAGTATTGGAAAAACTGTTTTTT.

V is TRBV19 and J is TRBJ1-2; 7 positions agree with TRBD1. Trimming cost V 8 bases and J 4 bases; bases outside gene matches: 13. The germline V gene encodes CDR1 LNHDA and CDR2 SQIVND (reference sequence). The CDR3 has 15 residues. Written as DNA, the CDR3 is TGTGCCAGTTGTACGCAAGGGGGACAGTTCTATGGCTACACCTTC. Translating it yields CASCTQGGQFYGYTF.

J is TRBJ2-5 and V is TRBV7-2; 7 bases fit TRBD2. The J call could be wrong; TRBJ2-7 is a better fit for the DNA end. The CDR3 loop spans 14 amino acids. CDR1 SGHTA and CDR2 FQGNSA come from the germline V gene. The CDR3 DNA is TGTGCCAGCAGCCCCGGAGCGGGATACTACGAGCAGTACTTC. It is translated as CASSPGAGYYEQYF.

The chain carries TRBV29-1 and TRBJ1-2; 7 bases fit TRBD1. This CDR3 contains 13 residues. After removal of 6 bases from V and 6 bases from J, the junction contained 10 bases not matched to a gene. The germline gives CDR1 SQVTM, CDR2 ANQGSEA. CDR3 bases: TGCAGCGTCCGCCCAGGGGGTGGGAATGGCTACACCTTC. It yields the protein CSVRPGGGNGYTF.

The chain joins TRBV7-2 to TRBJ2-3; 7 bases fit TRBD2. The germline CDR1 and CDR2 sequences are SGHTA and FQGNSA. This CDR3 has 16 residues. Trimming at V came to 1 base and at J to 0 bases, leaving 4 bases not matched to a gene. The chain's CDR3 is CASSLDSSGSTDTQYF. In DNA, the CDR3 is TGTGCCAGCAGCTTAGATAGTAGCGGGAGCACAGATACGCAGTATTTT. Together with reference TRBV7-2 and TRBJ2-3, the CDR3 gives the full variable domain: GAGVSQSPSNKVTEKGKDVELRCDPISGHTALYWYRQSLGQGLEFLIYFQGNSAPDKSGLPSDRFSAERTGGSVSTLTIQRTQQEDSAVYLCASSLDSSGSTDTQYFGPGTRLTVL.